This T cell receptor beta chain was captured in a study of HIV-infected patients and healthy controls (dated by TCRdb to the mid-2010s). Broadly, across the study: Whether deep TCR repertoire sequencing of small blood samples from HIV patients could capture immune perturbation and reconstitution was tested in the study. Beyond this particular receptor, the publication reports: Healthy control repertoires showed roughly threefold more distinct CDR3s and higher Shannon diversity than untreated HIV+ repertoires. Alpha-chain CDR3s from MAIT cells appeared at high frequency in healthy controls but were severely depleted in HIV+ repertoires. Slight age and sex profile differences between the study cohorts did not explain the observed diversity differences. Size-matched repertoire data did not replicate the apparent post-therapy recovery of the Gini index in HIV-infected patients. Alpha-beta chain pairing was not determined in the samples. Mean usage differed significantly between HIV-infected patients and controls for eight alpha and eight beta V genes. A major limit on how widely the findings apply, in the view of the authors, was that only sixteen HIV-infected individuals were processed. HIV-associated CDR3s exhibited a significant reduction in frequency during therapy, whereas CMV-associated CDR3s exhibited no significant change, although the majority increased in frequency. Significantly higher mean Gini indices were seen in HIV-infected repertoires than in controls, possibly reflecting oligoclonality. By Jaccard index and by the count of highly shared sequences, healthy controls shared more CDR3s between individuals than HIV+ patients did. Sequencing depth was restricted by the use of whole blood, which also prevented the dynamics of distinct T-cell subpopulations from being separated. Comparisons were complicated by unequal numbers of distinct sequences between patients and controls, and rare events from HIV-infected data were overweighted by size-matching. The study did not determine donor HLA types.

This clonotype has at least ten counts. Which antigen it targets is not known. Base qualities are not at hand, and no much larger clone is one base apart. Whole blood was used without cell fractionation, so the repertoire reflected all unsorted peripheral T cells. As controls, ten healthy donors without infection were sampled, and about 40% of the ten donors were sampled a second time 2 to 3 months later. For RNA extraction, about 2.3 ml of peripheral blood was drawn into Tempus tubes. The TURBO-DNase kit was used to remove leftover genomic DNA, and GLOBINclear was used to deplete globin mRNA. V is cut by 4 bases and J by 3 bases, and the space between the germline ends is 7 bases. The CDR3 goes from the cysteine to the phenylalanine over 13 residues. The retained sequence is limited to the CDR3, 39 bases, with the frame set at the first base. The germline V gene supplies CDR1 SGDLS and CDR2 YYNGEE.

Using SuperScript III with primers targeting the alpha and beta constant regions, around 500 ng of RNA was reverse transcribed. Separate libraries for the alpha and beta chains were generated through chain-specific third strand synthesis that incorporated multiplexing indices. In the protocol, all rearrangements within a chain were amplified with a single primer pair so that primer bias was avoided, and molecular barcodes were added to each cDNA molecule. Purified cDNA was ligated with T4 RNA Ligase 1 onto a 5' RACE adapter bearing a random hexamer and the SP2 sequencing primer site. Second strand synthesis was primed from the SP2 site with Phusion polymerase, using slow temperature ramps to favor optimal annealing. The 12-nucleotide barcode on each molecule comprised two random hexamer sequences, both introduced before amplification and concatenated. A short first PCR added P5 and P7 adapter elements plus a second index, followed by a roughly 25-cycle amplification PCR with P5s and P7 primers. Libraries received about 25 PCR cycles in total, were quantified on a Qubit, sized on a Bioanalyzer, and diluted to approximately 3.9 nM. Normalized libraries were sequenced on an Illumina MiSeq with 2 x 250 paired-end kits. Reverse transcription reactions were cleaned up on MinElute columns and eluted into 10 ul Tris-Cl. The adapter ligations were run for around 25 hours at 16 degrees C, and AMPure XP beads at a 1:1 ratio were afterwards used to clean them. The original methods were these. A modified Decombinator processed the demultiplexed FASTQ files and output V, J, insert and barcode information. Sequences that shared a barcode but differed from the dominant sequence were discarded as errors, and original cDNA molecules were estimated by counting barcodes clustered at Levenshtein distance 3. The R packages ineq, vegan, igraph and RCytoscape were used for downstream analyses, with IMGT nomenclature and CDR3 definitions applied. V gene usage was computed over distinct sequences, each TCR counted once to avoid skew from clonal expansion. Within a donor, similarity networks joined unique CDR3 amino acid sequences in every case where two of them were separated by a single Levenshtein edit. In the repertoires, a search was made for a compiled set of published HIV-specific CDR3s (more than 85 alpha, several hundred beta) and CMV-specific CDR3s (fewer than 14 alpha, roughly 250 beta). It was shown by random subsampling to size-matched repertoires that the decreased diversity of patients was not caused by their lower sequence numbers. TCRdb took the public reads, trimmed them with fastp at Q25, ran MiXCR for clone calling and kept in-frame beta chains. Under each unique CDR3 protein, matching rows form one entry showing the most common genes and DNA. TCRdb assigned the V and J calls; the authors' analysis was not used. The sample table shows 17,000 or so distinct CDR3 sequences, and 8% to 10% are seen once. Together, the top ten hold about 5.1% of the sample.

The chain links TRBV9 with TRBJ2-2; the D gene cannot be named for sure. The sequencing sample was made of blood. The source is an adult in good health. For the CDR3, the sequence is CASSPDDTGELFF. The sequenced DNA is TGTGCCAGCAGCCCAGATGACACCGGGGAGCTGTTTTTT.